The 17 T cell receptor beta chains in this list originate from one sample, sequenced in a study of T cell repertoires and HLA-DP antigens. The protocol was immunoSEQ multiplex PCR, while the TCRdb copy is restricted to in-frame clones and leaves out a portion. The sample contains roughly 120,000 clones, 85% to 95% of which appear only once. Their cognate antigens are unknown. The sequenced sample consisted of CD4+ T cells from PBMCs. These receptors were collected from a woman aged 18-29 years in good health and CMV-seronegative.

This clone was observed a single time. The genes are TRBV4-2 and TRBJ2-1, with 8 bases matching TRBD2. The V gene's germline CDR1 is LGHNA and CDR2 YNFKEQ. V shed 0 bases, J shed 6 bases, and the junction held 13 bases outside the gene matches. The CDR3 length is 18 residues. The CDR3 nucleotides are TGTGCCAGCAGCCAAGAAGGGGGGGGCGGGAGGTCCGTCAATGAGCAGTTCTTC. Amino acid sequence: CASSQEGGGGRSVNEQFF.

This clone was seen only once. One end of the junction fails to match germline, which may point to a read error. The CDR3 nucleotides are TGTGCCAGCAGTTTAGGGACAGGGGGGAAAAAACTGTTTTTT. It encodes CASSLGTGGKKLFF. The chain joins TRBV7-2 to TRBJ1-4; 11 bases map to TRBD1. The germline V gene has CDR1 SGHTA and CDR2 FQGNSA. The CDR3 is 14 amino acids. The complete variable domain, with remaining parts taken from reference TRBV7-2 and TRBJ1-4, reads GAGVSQSPSNKVTEKGKDVELRCDPISGHTALYWYRQSLGQGLEFLIYFQGNSAPDKSGLPSDRFSAERTGGSVSTLTIQRTQQEDSAVYLCASSLGTGGKKLFFGSGTQLSVL.

The gene calls are TRBV28 and TRBJ2-2; 10 bases agree with TRBD2. The CDR3 length is 15 residues. After removal of 4 bases from V and 5 bases from J, the junction contained 4 bases not matched to a gene. Germline assignment: CDR1 MDHEN and CDR2 SYDVKM. The CDR3 DNA is TGTGCCAGCAGTTCTAGCGGGAGAAGAACCGGGGAGCTGTTTTTT. Encoded protein: CASSSSGRRTGELFF.

The rearrangement joins TRBV19 to TRBJ1-2; D not resolved. Trimming shortened V by 4 bases and J by 3 bases, and 12 bases separated the two germline ends. Germline values: CDR1 LNHDA, CDR2 SQIVND (reference sequence). The CDR3 totals 14 residues. Here the CDR3 reads CASSKARVHYGYTF. The CDR3 DNA reads as TGTGCCAGTAGTAAGGCGCGGGTGCACTATGGCTACACCTTC.

The gene calls are TRBV5-4 and TRBJ1-1, with TRBD1 identical over 8 bases. Germline values: CDR1 SGHNT, CDR2 YYREEE (reference sequence). V trimming: 0 bases; J trimming: 6 bases; junction bases outside the gene matches: 1. The CDR3 totals 13 residues. The CDR3 bases are TGTGCCAGCAGCTTGGGACAGGGGCCTGAAGCTTTCTTT. As protein: CASSLGQGPEAFF.

The genes are TRBV7-2 and TRBJ1-5; 8 positions agree with TRBD1. The germline CDR1 and CDR2 sequences are SGHTA and FQGNSA. The CDR3 contains 14 residues. V gave up 3 bases and J gave up 7 bases; unmatched junction bases: 5. The CDR3 coding sequence is TGTGCCAGCAGCTTGGACAGGGCTAACCAGCCCCAGCATTTT. Translated: CASSLDRANQPQHF.

The chain employs TRBV11-2 and TRBJ2-1; 7 bases align to TRBD2. This CDR3 has 17 residues. Germline V gene data show CDR1 as SGHAT and CDR2 as FQNNGV. Trimming at V came to 1 base and at J to 4 bases, leaving 10 bases not matched to a gene. In DNA, the CDR3 is TGTGCCAGCAGCTTAGTCGGACTAGAAGCGCAGTACAATGAGCAGTTCTTC. This translates into CASSLVGLEAQYNEQFF.

The chain uses TRBV4-3 and TRBJ2-6; maybe TRBD1 (7 bases). Germline V gene sequence: CDR1 LGHNA, CDR2 YSLEER. V lost 6 bases to trimming and J lost 9 bases, with 12 bases between them. The CDR3 runs 13 residues. The CDR3 coding sequence is TGCGCCAGCAGGAGACAGGGAGGCAACGTCCTGACTTTC. Its translation: CASRRQGGNVLTF.

J is TRBJ1-1 and V is TRBV11-2; weak D call: TRBD1 (6 bases). Per the germline V gene, CDR1 is SGHAT and CDR2 is FQNNGV. The CDR3 is made up of 14 amino acids. Trimming pared 8 bases from V and 2 bases from J, leaving 15 bases between. The CDR3 DNA is TGTGCCAGCCGATCAACACAGGGAAACACTGAAGCTTTCTTT. Encoded protein: CASRSTQGNTEAFF.

The chain has TRBV29-1 and TRBJ2-7, with D possibly TRBD2 on 6 matching bases. CDR1 is SQVTM and CDR2 is ANQGSEA in the germline V gene. Trimming took off 1 base at V and 1 base at J, with 14 bases between the two ends. The CDR3 has 15 amino acids. As DNA, the CDR3 is TGCAGCGTTGAAGGTTGGTCGGGGAGGTCCTACGAGCAGTACTTC. It yields the protein CSVEGWSGRSYEQYF.

The chain is built from TRBV28 and TRBJ1-2; D is uncertain. This CDR3 is built from 17 residues. CDR1 is MDHEN, CDR2 SYDVKM, per germline. The V gene lost 6 bases and the J gene lost 4 bases, with 24 bases spanning the gap. The CDR3 here is CASSSPGKQHNFYGYTF. In nucleotides, the CDR3 is TGTGCCAGCAGCTCGCCGGGGAAACAACATAACTTCTATGGCTACACCTTC.

The rearrangement links TRBV9 to TRBJ2-6; D perhaps matches TRBD1 (6 bases). This CDR3 comprises 19 residues. Trimming pared 2 bases from V and 1 base from J, leaving 19 bases between. Germline CDR1 and CDR2: SGDLS and YYNGEE. The CDR3 reads CASSVGKDRPRSGANVLTF. The CDR3 nucleotides are TGTGCCAGCAGCGTTGGGAAGGACAGACCTAGGTCTGGGGCCAACGTCCTGACTTTC. The full variable domain, with the rest looked up from reference TRBV9 and TRBJ2-6, is DSGVTQTPKHLITATGQRVTLRCSPRSGDLSVYWYQQSLDQGLQFLIQYYNGEERAKGNILERFSAQQFPDLHSELNLSSLELGDSALYFCASSVGKDRPRSGANVLTFGAGSRLTVL.

The chain carries TRBV7-9 and TRBJ1-2; a possible D gene is TRBD1 (5 bases). Trimming took off 4 bases at V and 1 base at J, with 13 bases between the two ends. The germline V gene has CDR1 SEHNR and CDR2 FQNEAQ (reference sequence). The CDR3 loop spans 15 amino acids. The CDR3 bases are TGTGCCAGCAGCTCCGGGACCCCGGTTAACTATGGCTACACCTTC. This encodes CASSSGTPVNYGYTF.

This chain joins TRBV7-2 and TRBJ2-5, with D perhaps being TRBD1 or TRBD2 (5 bases each). The CDR3 consists of 15 residues. Trimming left V 5 bases short and J 7 bases short, with 20 bases between. CDR1 and CDR2 (germline): SGHTA, FQGNSA. The CDR3 DNA is TGTGCCAGCAGCCCCCGAGAGGGGCCATCAGGGACCCAGTACTTC. It encodes CASSPREGPSGTQYF.

The J gene is TRBJ2-1, the V gene TRBV4-2, with D possibly TRBD2 on 6 matching bases. Germline-derived CDR1 and CDR2 are LGHNA and YNFKEQ. This CDR3 has 15 residues. V was clipped by 4 bases and J by 2 bases, with 12 bases between them. CDR3 loop: CASSLLALPYNEQFF. As DNA, the CDR3 is TGTGCCAGCAGCCTTCTAGCGCTTCCCTACAATGAGCAGTTCTTC.

The V call is TRBV28, the J call TRBJ2-3; D is perhaps TRBD2 (6 bases). The V and J ends lost 5 bases and 3 bases respectively, with 18 bases between them. Germline CDR1 is MDHEN and CDR2 is SYDVKM. The CDR3 runs 16 residues. CDR3 loop: CASSIPVGGRTDTQYF. The DNA for the CDR3 is TGTGCCAGCAGTATCCCCGTCGGGGGAAGGACAGATACGCAGTATTTT.

The chain combines TRBV6-4 with TRBJ2-2, with 7 bases fitting TRBD2. This CDR3 contains 15 residues. Looked up from germline, CDR1 is MRHNA and CDR2 is SNTAGT. With V trimmed by 3 bases and J by 4 bases, 5 bases remained unmatched. The CDR3 nucleotides are TGTGCCAGCAGTGAGTCGGGGAGGGGCACCGGGGAGCTGTTTTTT. Amino acid sequence: CASSESGRGTGELFF.